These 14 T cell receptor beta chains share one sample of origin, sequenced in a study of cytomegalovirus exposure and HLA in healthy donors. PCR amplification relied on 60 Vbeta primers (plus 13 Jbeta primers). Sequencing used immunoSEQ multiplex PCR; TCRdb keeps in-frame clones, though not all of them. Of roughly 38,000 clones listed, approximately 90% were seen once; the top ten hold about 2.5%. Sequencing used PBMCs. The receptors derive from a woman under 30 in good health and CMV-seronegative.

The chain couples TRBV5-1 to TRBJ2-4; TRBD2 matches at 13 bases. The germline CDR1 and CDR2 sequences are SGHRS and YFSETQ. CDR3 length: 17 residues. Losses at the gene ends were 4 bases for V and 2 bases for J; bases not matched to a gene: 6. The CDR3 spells CASSPTSGRASKNIQYF. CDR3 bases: TGCGCCAGCAGCCCCACTAGCGGGAGGGCCTCCAAAAACATTCAGTACTTC.

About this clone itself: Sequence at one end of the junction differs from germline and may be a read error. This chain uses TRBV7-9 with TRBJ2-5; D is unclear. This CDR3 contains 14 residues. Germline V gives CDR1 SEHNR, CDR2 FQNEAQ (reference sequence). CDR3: CSSSIMRGQETQYF. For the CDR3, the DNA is TGTTCCAGCAGCATTATGAGAGGACAAGAGACCCAGTACTTC.

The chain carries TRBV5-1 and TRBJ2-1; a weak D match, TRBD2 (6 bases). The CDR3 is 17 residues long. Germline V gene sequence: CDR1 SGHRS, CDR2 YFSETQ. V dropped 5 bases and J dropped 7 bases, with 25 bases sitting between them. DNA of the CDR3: TGCGCCAGCAGTCACGGCCTTTTCGGGGGAGAGGGGAATGAGCAGTTCTTC. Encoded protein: CASSHGLFGGEGNEQFF.

In nucleotides, the CDR3 is TGTGCCAGTAGTCCCGACAGGGGGTTAGGGGAGACCCAGTACTTC. Translated: CASSPDRGLGETQYF. The chain uses TRBV19 and TRBJ2-5, with 9 bases matching TRBD1. Germline trimming cut 5 bases from V and 5 bases from J; bases unmatched to any gene: 9. The CDR3 covers 15 residues. Germline CDR1 is LNHDA and CDR2 is SQIVND (reference sequence). The full variable domain, in which reference TRBV19 and TRBJ2-5 provide the parts outside the CDR3, is DGGITQSPKYLFRKEGQNVTLSCEQNLNHDAMYWYRQDPGQGLRLIYYSQIVNDFQKGDIAEGYSVSREKKESFPLTVTSAQKNPTAFYLCASSPDRGLGETQYFGPGTRLLVL.

CDR3 DNA sequence: TGTGCCAGCAGTTACGCTCGGGACTTCTACGAGCAGTACTTC. Translation gives CASSYARDFYEQYF. The chain couples TRBV6-5 to TRBJ2-7; maybe TRBD2 (6 bases). CDR3 size: 14 residues. V was pared by 2 bases and J by 3 bases, with 11 bases between. CDR1 is MNHEY and CDR2 is SVGAGI in the germline V gene.

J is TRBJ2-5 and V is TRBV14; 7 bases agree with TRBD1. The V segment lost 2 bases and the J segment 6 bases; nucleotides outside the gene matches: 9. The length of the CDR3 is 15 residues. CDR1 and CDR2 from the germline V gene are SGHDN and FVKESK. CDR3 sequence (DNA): TGTGCCAGCAGCCAAAGAGGGGGCAGGGGCCAGACCCAGTACTTC. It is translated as CASSQRGGRGQTQYF. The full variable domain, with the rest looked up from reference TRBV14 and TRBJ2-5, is EAGVTQFPSHSVIEKGQTVTLRCDPISGHDNLYWYRRVMGKEIKFLLHFVKESKQDESGMPNNRFLAERTGGTYSTLKVQPAELEDSGVYFCASSQRGGRGQTQYFGPGTRLLVL.

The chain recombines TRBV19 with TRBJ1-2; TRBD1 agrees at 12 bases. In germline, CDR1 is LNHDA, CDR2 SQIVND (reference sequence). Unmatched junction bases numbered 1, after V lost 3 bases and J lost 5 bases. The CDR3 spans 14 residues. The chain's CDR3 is CASSMGQGAYGYTF. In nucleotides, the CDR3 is TGTGCCAGTAGTATGGGACAGGGGGCTTATGGCTACACCTTC.

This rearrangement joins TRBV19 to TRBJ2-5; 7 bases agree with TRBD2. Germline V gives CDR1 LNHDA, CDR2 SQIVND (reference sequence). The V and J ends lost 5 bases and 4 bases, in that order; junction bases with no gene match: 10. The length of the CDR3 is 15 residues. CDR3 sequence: CASSLQRTGGETQYF. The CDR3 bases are TGTGCCAGTAGTTTACAAAGGACGGGGGGAGAGACCCAGTACTTC. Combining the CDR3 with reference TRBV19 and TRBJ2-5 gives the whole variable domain DGGITQSPKYLFRKEGQNVTLSCEQNLNHDAMYWYRQDPGQGLRLIYYSQIVNDFQKGDIAEGYSVSREKKESFPLTVTSAQKNPTAFYLCASSLQRTGGETQYFGPGTRLLVL.

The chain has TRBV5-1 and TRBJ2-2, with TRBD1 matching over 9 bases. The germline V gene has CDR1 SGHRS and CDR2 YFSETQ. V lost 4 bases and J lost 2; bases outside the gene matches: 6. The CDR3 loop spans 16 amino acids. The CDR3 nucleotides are TGCGCCAGCAGCAAAACAGGGGGCCGCAACACCGGGGAGCTGTTTTTT. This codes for CASSKTGGRNTGELFF.

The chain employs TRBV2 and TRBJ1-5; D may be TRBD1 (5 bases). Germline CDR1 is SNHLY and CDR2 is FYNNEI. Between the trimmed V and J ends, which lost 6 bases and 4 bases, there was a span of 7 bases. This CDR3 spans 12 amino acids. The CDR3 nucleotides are TGTGCCAGCAGCAGGGTGAATCAGCCCCAGCATTTT. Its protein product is CASSRVNQPQHF.

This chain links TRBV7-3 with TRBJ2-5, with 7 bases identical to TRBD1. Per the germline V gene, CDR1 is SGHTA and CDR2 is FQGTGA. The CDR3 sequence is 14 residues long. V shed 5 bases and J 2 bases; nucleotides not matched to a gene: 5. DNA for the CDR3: TGTGCCAGCAGCCCACCGGGACAGCAAGAGACCCAGTACTTC. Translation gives CASSPPGQQETQYF.

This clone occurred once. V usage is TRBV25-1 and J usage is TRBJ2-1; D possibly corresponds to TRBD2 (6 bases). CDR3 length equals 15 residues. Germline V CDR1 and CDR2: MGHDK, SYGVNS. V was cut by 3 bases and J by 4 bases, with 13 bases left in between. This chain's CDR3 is CASSDWPGGYNEQFF. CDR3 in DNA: TGTGCCAGCAGTGATTGGCCCGGGGGATACAATGAGCAGTTCTTC.

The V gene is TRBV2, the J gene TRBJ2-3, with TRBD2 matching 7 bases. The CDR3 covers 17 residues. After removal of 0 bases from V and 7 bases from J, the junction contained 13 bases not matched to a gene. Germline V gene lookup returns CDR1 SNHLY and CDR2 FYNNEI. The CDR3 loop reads CASSEALVAGVSYTQYF. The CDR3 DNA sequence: TGTGCCAGCAGTGAAGCCTTGGTGGCGGGGGTTTCTTATACGCAGTATTTT.

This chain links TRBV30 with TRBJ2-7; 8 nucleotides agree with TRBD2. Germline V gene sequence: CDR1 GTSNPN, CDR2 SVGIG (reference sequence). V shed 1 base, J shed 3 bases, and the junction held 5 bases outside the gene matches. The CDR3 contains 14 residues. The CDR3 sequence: CAWSGERENYEQYF. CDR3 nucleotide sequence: TGTGCCTGGAGTGGGGAGCGGGAGAACTACGAGCAGTACTTC.